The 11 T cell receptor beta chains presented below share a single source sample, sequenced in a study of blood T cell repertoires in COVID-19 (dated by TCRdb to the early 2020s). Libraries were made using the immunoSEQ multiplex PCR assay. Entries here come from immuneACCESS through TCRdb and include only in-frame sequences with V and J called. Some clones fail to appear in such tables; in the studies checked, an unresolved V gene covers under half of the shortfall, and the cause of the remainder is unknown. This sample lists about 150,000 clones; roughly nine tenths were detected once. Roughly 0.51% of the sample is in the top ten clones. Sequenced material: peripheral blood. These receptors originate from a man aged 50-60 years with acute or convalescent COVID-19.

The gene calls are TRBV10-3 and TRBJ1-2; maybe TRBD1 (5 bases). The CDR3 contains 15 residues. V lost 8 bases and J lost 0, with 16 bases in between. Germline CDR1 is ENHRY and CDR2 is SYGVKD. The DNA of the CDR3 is TGTGCCATCCGGGGGACCCGGAGCTCTAACTATGGCTACACCTTC. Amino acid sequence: CAIRGTRSSNYGYTF.

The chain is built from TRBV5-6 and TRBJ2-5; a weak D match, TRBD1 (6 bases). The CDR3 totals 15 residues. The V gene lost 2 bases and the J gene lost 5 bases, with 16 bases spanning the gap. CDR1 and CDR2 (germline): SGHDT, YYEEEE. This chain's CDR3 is CASSLQGSRGETQYF. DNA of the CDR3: TGTGCCAGCAGCTTACAGGGCTCCCGTGGGGAGACCCAGTACTTC.

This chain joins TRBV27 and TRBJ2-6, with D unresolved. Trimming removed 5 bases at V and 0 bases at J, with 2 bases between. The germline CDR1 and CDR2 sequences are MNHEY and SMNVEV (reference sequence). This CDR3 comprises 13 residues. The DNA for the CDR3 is TGTGCCAGCAGTCTCTCTGGGGCCAACGTCCTGACTTTC. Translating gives CASSLSGANVLTF.

The CDR3 loop reads CASSLAARGVGEQFF. The CDR3 nucleotides are TGTGCCAGCAGCTTGGCCGCCAGGGGGGTGGGTGAGCAGTTCTTC. The chain is built from TRBV5-5 and TRBJ2-1; TRBD1 is a possible D gene (7 bases). The CDR3 extends over 15 amino acids. Germline lookup yields CDR1 SGHKS and CDR2 YYEKEE (reference sequence). V lost 0 bases and J 9 bases, leaving 16 bases between the germline ends.

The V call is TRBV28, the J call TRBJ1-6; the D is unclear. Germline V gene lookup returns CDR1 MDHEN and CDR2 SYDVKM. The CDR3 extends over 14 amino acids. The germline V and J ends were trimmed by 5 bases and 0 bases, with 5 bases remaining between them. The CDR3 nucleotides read TGTGCCAGCAGTCTTAGCTCCTATAATTCACCCCTCCACTTT. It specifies CASSLSSYNSPLHF.

The CDR3 bases are TGTGCCAGCAGCCCAGGGGACATAGATTACAATGAGCAGTTCTTC. It yields the protein CASSPGDIDYNEQFF. The chain uses TRBV9 and TRBJ2-1; possibly TRBD1 for D (6 bases). Trimming pared 4 bases from V and 4 bases from J, leaving 15 bases between. The CDR3 totals 15 residues. CDR1 is SGDLS and CDR2 is YYNGEE in the germline V gene. Full variable domain (outside the CDR3, taken from reference TRBV9 and TRBJ2-1): DSGVTQTPKHLITATGQRVTLRCSPRSGDLSVYWYQQSLDQGLQFLIQYYNGEERAKGNILERFSAQQFPDLHSELNLSSLELGDSALYFCASSPGDIDYNEQFFGPGTRLTVL.

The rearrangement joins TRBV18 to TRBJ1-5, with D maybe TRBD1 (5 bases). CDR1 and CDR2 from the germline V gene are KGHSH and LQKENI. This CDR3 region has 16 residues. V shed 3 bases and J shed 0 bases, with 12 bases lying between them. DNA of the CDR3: TGTGCCAGCTCACCCCCGGACACGAATAGCAATCAGCCCCAGCATTTT. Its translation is CASSPPDTNSNQPQHF. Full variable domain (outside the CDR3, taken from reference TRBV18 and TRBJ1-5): NAGVMQNPRHLVRRRGQEARLRCSPMKGHSHVYWYRQLPEEGLKFMVYLQKENIIDESGMPKERFSAEFPKEGPSILRIQQVVRGDSAAYFCASSPPDTNSNQPQHFGDGTRLSIL.

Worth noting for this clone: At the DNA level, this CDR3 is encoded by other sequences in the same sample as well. Here the CDR3 DNA reads TGTGCCAGCAGCCTCAACGGCGGACAAGAGACCCAGTACTTC. This codes for CASSLNGGQETQYF. V gene TRBV7-9 combines with J gene TRBJ2-5, with no clear D. Per the germline V gene, CDR1 is SEHNR and CDR2 is FQNEAQ (reference sequence). Deletions cut 5 bases from V and 2 bases from J, with 12 bases between. The CDR3 consists of 14 residues.

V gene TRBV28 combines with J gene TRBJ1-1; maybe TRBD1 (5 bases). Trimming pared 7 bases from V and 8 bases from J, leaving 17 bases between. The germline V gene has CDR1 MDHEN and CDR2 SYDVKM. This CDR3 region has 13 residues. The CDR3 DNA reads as TGTGCCAGCACCCCCGGGGGGGTTCAGGAAGCTTTCTTT. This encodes CASTPGGVQEAFF.

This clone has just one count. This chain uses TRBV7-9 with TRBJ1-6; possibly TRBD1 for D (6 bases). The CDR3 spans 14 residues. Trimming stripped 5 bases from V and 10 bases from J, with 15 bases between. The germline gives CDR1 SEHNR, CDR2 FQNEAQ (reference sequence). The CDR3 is CASSPQGLGSPLHF. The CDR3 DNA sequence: TGTGCCAGCAGCCCACAGGGTTTGGGATCACCCCTCCACTTT.

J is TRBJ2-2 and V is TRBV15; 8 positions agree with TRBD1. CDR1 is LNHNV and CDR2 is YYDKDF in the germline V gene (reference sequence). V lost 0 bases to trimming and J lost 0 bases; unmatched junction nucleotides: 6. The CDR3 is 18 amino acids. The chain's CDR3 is CATSRDDLDRANTGELFF. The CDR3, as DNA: TGTGCCACCAGCAGAGATGACCTGGACAGGGCGAACACCGGGGAGCTGTTTTTT.